Described below is a single TCR beta chain sequence and its context. Its antigen is not known. In germline, CDR1 is SGHVS, CDR2 FQNEAQ. The V segment lost 3 bases and the J segment 2 bases; nucleotides outside the gene matches: 19. The CDR3 extends over 19 amino acids. The protocol was immunoSEQ multiplex PCR, while the TCRdb copy is restricted to in-frame clones and leaves out a portion. The sample carries 100,000 to 150,000 clones, 90% recorded once. This record belongs to a study of T cell responses to AZD1222 COVID-19 vaccine. General study findings and limits: Of the AZD1222 recipients, only five or six were seropositive at baseline. Repertoires were obtained only post-peak T cell response. Mostly white British, mostly female donors; authors suggested clonal diversity may be underestimated. Nearly half of spike-specific TCRs reportedly go after variant regions that carry no mutations.

The sample was peripheral blood, taken on day 0 of MenACWY control vaccination. The chain couples TRBV7-8 to TRBJ2-7; TRBD2 aligns across 7 bases. This TCR came from an adult in good health. The chain's CDR3 is CASSFSSSGPGGATYEQYF. CDR3 sequence (DNA): TGTGCCAGCAGCTTCTCTAGTAGTGGACCGGGGGGAGCCACCTACGAGCAGTACTTC.